This T cell receptor beta chain was captured by sequencing in a study of response to subunit inactivated influenza vaccine. The sample holds a few counts of this clonotype. TCRdb used MiXCR to reprocess the RT-PCR reads, holding one entry per CDR3 protein. The data show about 620,000 distinct CDR3 sequences, 10% to 12% seen once. This CDR3 region has 14 residues. The germline CDR1 and CDR2 sequences are SGHVS and FQNEAQ. V shed 5 bases, J shed 5 bases, and the junction held 9 bases outside the gene matches. The same data also contributed to another study, on T cells expressing NK-cell markers. That work contributes: Scientists made TCR beta cDNA using 5'RACE template switching with UMIs. Seven of the eight sequenced donors were classified as HCMV-seropositive, and one was classified as seronegative. A handful of donors showed these clonotypes also leading the CD3+CD56-NKG2C+ fraction.

The V call is TRBV7-8, the J call TRBJ2-7; 7 bases are a match to TRBD1. Sequenced material: PBMCs from blood, taken on the day of vaccination. The clonotype was recovered from a middle-aged man who received an inactivated influenza vaccine. This chain's CDR3 is CASSRQGKNDEQYF. CDR3 DNA: TGTGCCAGCAGCCGACAGGGAAAAAACGACGAGCAGTACTTC.